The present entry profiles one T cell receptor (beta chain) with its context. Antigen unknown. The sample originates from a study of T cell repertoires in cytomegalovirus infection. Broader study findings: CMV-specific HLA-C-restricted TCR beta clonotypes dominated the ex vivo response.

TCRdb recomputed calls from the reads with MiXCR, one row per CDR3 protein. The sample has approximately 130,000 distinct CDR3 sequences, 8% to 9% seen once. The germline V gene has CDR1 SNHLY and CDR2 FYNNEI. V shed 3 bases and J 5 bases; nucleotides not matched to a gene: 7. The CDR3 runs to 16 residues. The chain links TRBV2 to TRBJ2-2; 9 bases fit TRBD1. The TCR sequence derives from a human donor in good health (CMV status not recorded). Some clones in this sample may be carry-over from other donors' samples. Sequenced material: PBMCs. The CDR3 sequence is CASSEGTGGGTGELFF. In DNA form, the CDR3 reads TGTGCCAGCAGTGAGGGCACAGGGGGCGGTACCGGGGAGCTGTTTTTT.